These T cell receptor beta chains were read from a single sample in a study of response to subunit inactivated influenza vaccine. In TCRdb, the RT-PCR reads were re-called with MiXCR into one record per CDR3 protein. The sample contains about 520,000 distinct CDR3 sequences, 25% of which appear only once. The source was CD4+ T cells sorted from PBMCs, collected about 5 days after vaccination. The origin of the receptors is a middle-aged man who received an inactivated influenza vaccine. The CDR3 runs from the conserved cysteine through the conserved F or W. Each record gives: D gene, clone size, V gene, J gene, CDR3 protein, CDR3 DNA. D genes are given only for firm matches. Clone size is given for some rows only: seen once, a few or many times, or a class if the clone is expanded.

>TRBD2|NA|TRBV20-1|TRBJ2-7
CSANRGFGREQYF
TGCAGTGCTAACCGAGGGTTCGGGAGGGAGCAGTACTTC
>TRBD1|few|TRBV12-3/TRBV12-4|TRBJ2-7
CASSPRQGARYEQYF
TGTGCCAGCAGCCCGAGACAGGGGGCGAGATACGAGCAGTACTTC
>NA|NA|TRBV7-6|TRBJ2-3
CASSLPGASTDTQYF
TGTGCCAGCAGCCTACCCGGGGCCTCCACAGATACGCAGTATTTT
>NA|once|TRBV20-1|TRBJ2-3
CSALPGGLGTDTQYF
TGCAGTGCCCTTCCCGGGGGGCTGGGCACAGATACGCAGTATTTT
>NA|NA|TRBV12-3/TRBV12-4|TRBJ2-3
CASSKLDTQYF
TGTGCCAGCAGTAAATTAGATACGCAGTATTTT
>NA|few|TRBV5-1|TRBJ2-3
CASSSLTAPADTQYF
TGCGCCAGCAGCTCCTTGACAGCTCCGGCAGATACGCAGTATTTT
>NA|many|TRBV7-8|TRBJ2-1
CASSSSVSNEQFF
TGTGCCAGCAGCTCAAGTGTCTCCAATGAGCAGTTCTTC
>NA|NA|TRBV20-1|TRBJ1-3
CSALSRDPNTIYF
TGCAGTGCCCTGTCCCGGGACCCAAACACCATATATTTT
>NA|many|TRBV5-1|TRBJ1-2
CASSLGSGYGYTF
TGCGCCAGCAGCTTGGGTTCGGGCTATGGCTACACCTTC
>NA|many|TRBV5-1|TRBJ2-3
CASSGGPSTDTQYF
TGCGCCAGCAGTGGGGGACCGAGCACAGATACGCAGTATTTT
>TRBD1|few|TRBV7-9|TRBJ1-3
CASSPYRGLGNTIYF
TGTGCCAGCAGCCCCTATAGGGGGCTTGGAAACACCATATATTTT
>NA|NA|TRBV7-9|TRBJ1-2
CASIDLANLGYTF
TGTGCCAGCATCGACCTCGCGAATCTTGGCTACACCTTC
>NA|few|TRBV12-3/TRBV12-4|TRBJ2-2
CATRWGTGELFF
TGTGCCACCAGGTGGGGCACCGGGGAGCTGTTTTTT
>NA|NA|TRBV3-1|TRBJ1-1
CASSQAPQNTEAFF
TGTGCCAGCAGCCAAGCCCCGCAGAACACTGAAGCTTTCTTT
>TRBD1|NA|TRBV6-1|TRBJ1-4
CASSGLRDRYEKLFF
TGTGCCAGCAGTGGACTCCGGGACAGATACGAAAAACTGTTTTTT
>NA|NA|TRBV7-9|TRBJ2-7
CASTAPGSYEQYF
TGTGCCAGCACCGCACCTGGTTCCTACGAGCAGTACTTC
>NA|few|TRBV5-6|TRBJ2-5
CASSFLFSEGRETQYF
TGTGCCAGCAGCTTTTTGTTTTCTGAGGGTCGAGAGACCCAGTACTTC
>TRBD2|NA|TRBV20-1|TRBJ2-5
CSAMGLAGGWGQETQYF
TGCAGTGCTATGGGACTAGCGGGGGGGTGGGGCCAAGAGACCCAGTACTTC
>TRBD1|NA|TRBV27|TRBJ1-5
CASSLSVTGSHQPQHF
TGTGCCAGCAGTTTATCAGTGACAGGGTCGCATCAGCCCCAGCATTTT
>NA|NA|TRBV6-1|TRBJ2-1
CASGHPSPGFREQFF
TGTGCCAGCGGCCACCCCTCGCCGGGATTTCGGGAGCAGTTCTTC
>TRBD2|few|TRBV12-3/TRBV12-4|TRBJ2-1
CASSLPRGGAYNEQFF
TGTGCCAGCAGTCTTCCTCGTGGGGGGGCCTACAATGAGCAGTTCTTC
>NA|NA|TRBV5-1|TRBJ2-7
CASSLQGNLYEQYF
TGCGCCAGCAGCTTGCAGGGCAACCTCTACGAGCAGTACTTC
>TRBD1|NA|TRBV20-1|TRBJ1-1
CSAQQGQGVGEAFF
TGCAGTGCCCAGCAGGGACAGGGGGTAGGGGAAGCTTTCTTT
>TRBD1|NA|TRBV20-1|TRBJ2-7
CSATRQGSSYEQYF
TGCAGTGCTACCCGACAGGGAAGCTCCTACGAGCAGTACTTC
>TRBD2|NA|TRBV28|TRBJ2-7
CASKGGGPLYEQYF
TGTGCCAGCAAAGGCGGGGGGCCCCTCTACGAGCAGTACTTC
>NA|NA|TRBV5-6|TRBJ1-1
CASSFGEYEAFF
TGTGCCAGCAGCTTTGGGGAGTATGAAGCTTTCTTT
>NA|few|TRBV7-9|TRBJ1-2
CASSLVAESLYGYTF
TGTGCCAGCAGCTTAGTGGCAGAGAGCCTCTATGGCTACACCTTC
>NA|few|TRBV5-6|TRBJ2-1
CASSRSFGGKDNEQFF
TGTGCCAGCAGCCGAAGTTTTGGCGGTAAGGACAATGAGCAGTTCTTC
>TRBD2|many|TRBV29-1|TRBJ2-3
CSVAVAGVQDTQYF
TGCAGCGTTGCGGTAGCGGGAGTACAAGATACGCAGTATTTT
>NA|NA|TRBV6-1|TRBJ1-4
CASSSQGLREKLFF
TGTGCCAGCAGCTCCCAGGGGTTGCGGGAAAAACTGTTTTTT
>TRBD2|NA|TRBV4-2|TRBJ2-1
CASSQDFIEGLSSYNEQFF
TGTGCCAGCAGCCAAGATTTTATAGAGGGACTAAGCTCCTACAATGAGCAGTTCTTC
>NA|few|TRBV12-3/TRBV12-4|TRBJ2-7
CASSSLEGYREQYF
TGTGCCAGCAGTTCCTTGGAGGGGTACCGCGAGCAGTACTTC
>NA|NA|TRBV25-1|TRBJ2-3
CASTRSGASTDTQYF
TGTGCCAGCACCCGATCGGGGGCTAGCACAGATACGCAGTATTTT
>NA|few|TRBV29-1|TRBJ1-5
CSVAGVGQPQHF
TGCAGCGTCGCAGGGGTAGGACAGCCCCAGCATTTT
>NA|once|TRBV28|TRBJ2-7
CASRRTYEQYF
TGTGCCAGCAGACGAACCTACGAGCAGTACTTC
>TRBD1|few|TRBV7-9|TRBJ2-3
CASSSRQGATDTQYF
TGTGCCAGCAGCTCTAGACAGGGGGCAACAGATACGCAGTATTTT
>NA|NA|TRBV7-9|TRBJ2-3
CASSLGRTRTDTQYF
TGTGCCAGCAGCTTAGGGCGGACTCGCACAGATACGCAGTATTTT
>NA|NA|TRBV20-1|TRBJ2-7
CSASGVRTGEQYF
TGCAGTGCTAGCGGGGTCAGGACGGGCGAGCAGTACTTC
>NA|few|TRBV2|TRBJ2-7
CASSALVRAEQYF
TGTGCCAGCAGTGCCCTGGTGAGGGCCGAGCAGTACTTC
>NA|NA|TRBV6-1|TRBJ2-1
CASTRGGNYNEQFF
TGTGCCAGCACACGTGGGGGAAACTACAATGAGCAGTTCTTC
>NA|few|TRBV7-2|TRBJ2-3
CASSWALQYTQYF
TGTGCCAGCAGCTGGGCCCTGCAGTATACGCAGTATTTT
>NA|few|TRBV10-3|TRBJ2-7
CAISEPGRTLEQYF
TGTGCCATCAGTGAGCCTGGCCGTACGTTGGAGCAGTACTTC
>TRBD1|NA|TRBV10-3|TRBJ1-1
CATISGTGNTEAFF
TGTGCCACAATCTCCGGGACAGGGAATACTGAAGCTTTCTTT
>NA|NA|TRBV5-1|TRBJ2-6
CASSLAGSLSGANVLTF
TGCGCCAGCAGCTTGGCAGGCAGTTTATCTGGGGCCAACGTCCTGACTTTC